This T cell receptor (beta chain) originates from a study of shared clonotypes between healthy human individuals. Study findings and constraints: Larger estimated richness was generally recorded for naive subsets relative to memory subsets. Rarefaction revealed incomplete sorted-subset sequencing despite large depth. Generation probabilities were higher for clonotypes shared across all four sorted-subset donors than for unshared ones.

As to this clone: Its antigen is unidentified. Other DNA sequences in the same sample also yield this CDR3.

Clones were read by immunoSEQ multiplex PCR, and TCRdb kept only the in-frame ones, dropping some. The repertoire holds about 1.5 million clones, with 98% as singletons. Trimming shortened V by 0 bases and J by 6 bases, and 9 bases separated the two germline ends. CDR3 length: 14 amino acids. CDR1 MNHNS and CDR2 SASEGT come from the germline V gene. The specimen was naive CD4+ T cells sorted from blood. Subset noted: CD45RA+ positively selected. The rearrangement links TRBV6-1 to TRBJ2-1; no reliable D call. The receptor's source is a man aged 25-45 years in good health. CDR3 in amino acids: CASSEAALGNEQFF. CDR3 DNA: TGTGCCAGCAGTGAAGCTGCACTCGGCAATGAGCAGTTCTTC.